This T cell receptor beta chain was recovered during a study of cytomegalovirus exposure and HLA in healthy donors. Study-level results: Presence/absence analyses assumed roughly uniform sequencing depth across donors, which may not hold. Within the data, a cluster of highly shared sequence variants was likely a sequencing artifact. A later analysis revealed that TCR association rates differed between HLA loci, peaking at DRB1 and bottoming out at HLA-C.

This CDR3 has 15 residues. Germline V CDR1 and CDR2: SGHNT, YYREEE (reference sequence). Germline trimming cut 4 bases from V and 5 bases from J; bases unmatched to any gene: 10. The table lists this clone with a count of one. Its specificity is unknown. The donors (healthy individuals) were bone marrow donors. PCR used 60 Vbeta primers and 13 Jbeta primers. Repertoires were generated with immunoSEQ multiplex PCR, while TCRdb's copy carries only in-frame clones and drops some. There are about 200,000 clones in the sample; around three quarters occur only once, and about 1.9% lies in the top ten. This clonotype was sampled from a man in his thirties or forties in good health and CMV-seronegative. The sequenced material came from PBMCs. The V gene is TRBV5-4, the J gene TRBJ1-1, with 8 bases that match TRBD1. CDR3 nucleotide sequence: TGTGCCAGCAGCAAAGACAGGGGTATCATGACTGAAGCTTTCTTT. Translation gives CASSKDRGIMTEAFF. The full variable domain, in which reference TRBV5-4 and TRBJ1-1 provide the parts outside the CDR3, is ETGVTQSPTHLIKTRGQQVTLRCSSQSGHNTVSWYQQALGQGPQFIFQYYREEENGRGNFPPRFSGLQFPNYSSELNVNALELDDSALYLCASSKDRGIMTEAFFGQGTRLTVV.